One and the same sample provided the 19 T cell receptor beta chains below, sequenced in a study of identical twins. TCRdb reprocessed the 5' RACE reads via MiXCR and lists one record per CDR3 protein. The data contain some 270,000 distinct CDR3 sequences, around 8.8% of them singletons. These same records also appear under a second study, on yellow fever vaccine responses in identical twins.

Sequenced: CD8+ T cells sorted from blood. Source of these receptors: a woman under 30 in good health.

DNA of the CDR3: TGTGCCAGCAGCCCCTCCGGACAGAACGAGCAGTACTTC. Translating it yields CASSPSGQNEQYF. J is TRBJ2-7 and V is TRBV7-9; D might be TRBD1 (6 bases). Germline CDR1 is SEHNR and CDR2 is FQNEAQ (reference sequence). V lost 5 bases to trimming and J lost 5 bases, with 13 bases between them. This CDR3 spans 13 amino acids. The entire variable domain, with the rest obtained from reference TRBV7-9 and TRBJ2-7, is as follows: DTGVSQNPRHKITKRGQNVTFRCDPISEHNRLYWYRQTLGQGPEFLTYFQNEAQLEKSRLLSDRFSAERPKGSFSTLEIQRTEQGDSAMYLCASSPSGQNEQYFGPGTRLTVT.

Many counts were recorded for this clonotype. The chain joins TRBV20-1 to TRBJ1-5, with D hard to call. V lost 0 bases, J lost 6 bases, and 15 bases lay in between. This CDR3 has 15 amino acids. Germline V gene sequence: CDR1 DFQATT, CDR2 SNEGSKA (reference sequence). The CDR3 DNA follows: TGCAGTGCTAGAGAAGGTAGGGCGGAGAGTCAGCCCCAGCATTTT. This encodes CSAREGRAESQPQHF.

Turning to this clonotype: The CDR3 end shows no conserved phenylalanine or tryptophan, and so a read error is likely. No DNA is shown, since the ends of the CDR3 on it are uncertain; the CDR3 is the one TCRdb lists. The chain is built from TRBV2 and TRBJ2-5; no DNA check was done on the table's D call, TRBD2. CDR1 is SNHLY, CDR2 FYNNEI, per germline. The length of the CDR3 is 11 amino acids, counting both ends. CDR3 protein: CASKYGTISPL.

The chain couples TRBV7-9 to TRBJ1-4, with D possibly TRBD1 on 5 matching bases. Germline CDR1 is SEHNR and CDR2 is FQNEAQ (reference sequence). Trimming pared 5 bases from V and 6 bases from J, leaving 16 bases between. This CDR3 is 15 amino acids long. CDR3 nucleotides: TGTGCCAGCAGCCCGCGGACACAGGAGGATGAAAAACTGTTTTTT. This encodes CASSPRTQEDEKLFF.

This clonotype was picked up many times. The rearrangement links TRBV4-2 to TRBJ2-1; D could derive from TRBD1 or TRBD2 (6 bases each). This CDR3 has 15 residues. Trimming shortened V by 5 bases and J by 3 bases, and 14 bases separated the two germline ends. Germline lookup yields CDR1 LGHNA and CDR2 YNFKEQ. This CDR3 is CASSSREGGYNEQFF. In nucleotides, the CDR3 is TGTGCCAGCAGCTCTCGTGAGGGGGGCTACAATGAGCAGTTCTTC.

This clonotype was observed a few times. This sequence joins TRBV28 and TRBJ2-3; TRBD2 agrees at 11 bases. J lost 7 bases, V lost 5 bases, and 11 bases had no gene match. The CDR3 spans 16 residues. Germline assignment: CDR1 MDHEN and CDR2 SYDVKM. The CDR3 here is CASSPNSGGVLYTQYF. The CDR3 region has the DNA TGTGCCAGCAGTCCGAATAGCGGGGGGGTTTTGTATACGCAGTATTTT.

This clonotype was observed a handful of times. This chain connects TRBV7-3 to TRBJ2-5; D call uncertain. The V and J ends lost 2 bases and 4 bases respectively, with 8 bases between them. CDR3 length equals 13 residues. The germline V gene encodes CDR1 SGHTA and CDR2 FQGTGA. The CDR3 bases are TGTGCCAGCAGCTTATACCCCTCAGAGACCCAGTACTTC. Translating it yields CASSLYPSETQYF.

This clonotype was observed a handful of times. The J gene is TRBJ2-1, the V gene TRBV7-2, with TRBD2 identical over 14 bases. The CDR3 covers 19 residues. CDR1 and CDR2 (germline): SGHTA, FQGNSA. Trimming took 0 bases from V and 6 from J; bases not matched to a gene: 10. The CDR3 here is CASSLARTSGRKYVNEQFF. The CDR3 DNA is TGTGCCAGCAGCTTAGCTCGGACTAGCGGGAGGAAGTACGTCAATGAGCAGTTCTTC.

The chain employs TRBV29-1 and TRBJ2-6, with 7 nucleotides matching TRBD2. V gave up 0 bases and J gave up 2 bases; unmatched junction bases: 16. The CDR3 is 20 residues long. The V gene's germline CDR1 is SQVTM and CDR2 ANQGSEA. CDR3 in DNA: TGCAGCGTTGAAGATCGAGCTGGCGGGAGAGGGCGGCCTGGGGCCAACGTCCTGACTTTC. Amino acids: CSVEDRAGGRGRPGANVLTF.

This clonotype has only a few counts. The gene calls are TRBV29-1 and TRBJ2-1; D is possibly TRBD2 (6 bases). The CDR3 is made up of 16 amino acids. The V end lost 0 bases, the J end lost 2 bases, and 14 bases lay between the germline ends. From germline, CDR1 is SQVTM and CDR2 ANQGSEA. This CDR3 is CSVEDRGRSTYNEQFF. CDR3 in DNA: TGCAGCGTTGAAGATCGAGGGAGGAGCACCTACAATGAGCAGTTCTTC.

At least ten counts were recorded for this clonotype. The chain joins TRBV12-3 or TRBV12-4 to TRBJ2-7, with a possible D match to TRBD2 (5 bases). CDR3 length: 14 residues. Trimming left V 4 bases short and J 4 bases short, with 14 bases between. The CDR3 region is CASSSGLAQYEQYF. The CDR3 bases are TGTGCCAGCAGTTCCGGGCTAGCCCAATACGAGCAGTACTTC.

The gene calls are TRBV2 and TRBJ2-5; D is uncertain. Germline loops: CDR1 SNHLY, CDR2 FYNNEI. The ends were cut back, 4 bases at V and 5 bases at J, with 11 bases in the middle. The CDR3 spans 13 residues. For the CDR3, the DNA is TGTGCCAGCAGTGGAATAGATCAGGAGACCCAGTACTTC. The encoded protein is CASSGIDQETQYF.

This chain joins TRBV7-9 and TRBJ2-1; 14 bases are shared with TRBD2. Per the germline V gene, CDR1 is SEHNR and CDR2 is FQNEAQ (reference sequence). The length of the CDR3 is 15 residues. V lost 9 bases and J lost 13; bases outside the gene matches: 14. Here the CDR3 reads CAREPTSGGAPSQFF. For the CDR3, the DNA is TGTGCCAGAGAACCGACTAGCGGGGGGGCCCCCAGTCAGTTCTTC.

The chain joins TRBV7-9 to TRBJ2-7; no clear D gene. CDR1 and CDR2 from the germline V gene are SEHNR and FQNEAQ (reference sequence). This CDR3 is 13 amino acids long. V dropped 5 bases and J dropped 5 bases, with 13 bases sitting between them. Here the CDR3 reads CASSPVVFHEQYF. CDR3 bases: TGTGCCAGCAGCCCGGTTGTATTCCACGAGCAGTACTTC.

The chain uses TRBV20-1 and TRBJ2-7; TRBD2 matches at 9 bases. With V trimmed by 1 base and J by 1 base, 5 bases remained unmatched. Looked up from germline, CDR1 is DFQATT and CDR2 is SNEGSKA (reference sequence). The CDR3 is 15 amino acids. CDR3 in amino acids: CSARVAGDRSYEQYF. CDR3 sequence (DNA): TGCAGTGCTAGAGTAGCGGGAGATCGGTCCTACGAGCAGTACTTC.

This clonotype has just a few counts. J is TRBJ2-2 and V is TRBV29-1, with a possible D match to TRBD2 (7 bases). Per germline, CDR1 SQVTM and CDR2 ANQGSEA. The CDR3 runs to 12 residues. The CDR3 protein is CGQRGVTGELFF. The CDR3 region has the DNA TGCGGACAGCGGGGTGTCACCGGGGAGCTGTTTTTT.

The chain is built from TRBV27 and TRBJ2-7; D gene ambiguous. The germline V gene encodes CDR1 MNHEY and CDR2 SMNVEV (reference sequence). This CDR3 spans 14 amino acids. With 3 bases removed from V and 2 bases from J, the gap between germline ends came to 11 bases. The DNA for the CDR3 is TGTGCCAGCAGTTTGGCAAACACGGCCTACGAGCAGTACTTC. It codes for CASSLANTAYEQYF.

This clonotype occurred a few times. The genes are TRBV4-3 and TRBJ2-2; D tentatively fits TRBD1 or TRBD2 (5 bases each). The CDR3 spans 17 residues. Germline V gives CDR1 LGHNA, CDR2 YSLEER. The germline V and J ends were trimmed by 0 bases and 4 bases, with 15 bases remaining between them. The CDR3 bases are TGCGCCAGCAGCCAAGATCGAGGGCAGGGTCCCACCGGGGAGCTGTTTTTT. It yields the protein CASSQDRGQGPTGELFF.

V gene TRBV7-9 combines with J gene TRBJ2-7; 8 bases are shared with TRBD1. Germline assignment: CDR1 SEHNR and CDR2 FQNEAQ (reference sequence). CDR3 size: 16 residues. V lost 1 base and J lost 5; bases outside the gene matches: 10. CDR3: CASSLVSGQGVHEQYF. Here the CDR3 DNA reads TGTGCCAGCAGCTTAGTCTCCGGACAGGGTGTCCACGAGCAGTACTTC. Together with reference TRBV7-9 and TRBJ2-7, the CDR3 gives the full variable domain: DTGVSQNPRHKITKRGQNVTFRCDPISEHNRLYWYRQTLGQGPEFLTYFQNEAQLEKSRLLSDRFSAERPKGSFSTLEIQRTEQGDSAMYLCASSLVSGQGVHEQYFGPGTRLTVT.